The rows below give T cell receptor beta chains drawn from one sample of a study of T-cell reconstitution after alpha-beta-depleted transplantation in children. TCRdb reanalysed the PCR reads using MiXCR and keeps one entry per CDR3 protein. The sample lists 250,000 to 400,000 distinct CDR3 sequences; approximately 23% were seen once. Sample: PBMCs, mostly from graft donor cells, taken 180 days after TCRalphabeta/CD19-depleted stem cell transplant. Every receptor here comes from a male patient between 5 and 17 years old who had a stem cell transplant for acute lymphoblastic leukemia, so the T cells may come from the graft donor. CDR3s include the opening cysteine and the closing phenylalanine or tryptophan. Each record gives: CDR3 length, V gene, J gene, clone size, D gene, CDR3 DNA, CDR3 protein. A D gene is named only where the DNA matches it firmly. Where a row states a size, it is once, few, many or the class of an expanded clone; other rows omit it.

>16|TRBV11-3|TRBJ2-1|NA|TRBD2
TGTGCCAGCAGCTTAGGTGGCGGGAGTCGGTACAATGAGCAGTTCTTC
CASSLGGGSRYNEQFF
>15|TRBV12-5|TRBJ2-1|NA|NA
TGTGCTAGTGGAACATTCGAGAGACCCTACAATGAGCAGTTCTTC
CASGTFERPYNEQFF
>15|TRBV12-3/TRBV12-4|TRBJ1-4|few|TRBD1
TGTGCCAGCAGTTTTTATAAGGGGGCGGGGGAAAAACTGTTTTTT
CASSFYKGAGEKLFF
>11|TRBV19|TRBJ1-2|NA|NA
TGTGCCAGTAGTATAGCTGATGGCTACACCTTC
CASSIADGYTF
>15|TRBV7-3|TRBJ2-1|many|TRBD2
TGTGCCAGCAGCTTAAGACTAGCGGGCTACAATGAGCAGTTCTTC
CASSLRLAGYNEQFF
>15|TRBV6-5|TRBJ1-3|few|NA
TGTGCCAGCAGTTACGCCAACAGGGCTGGAAACACCATATATTTT
CASSYANRAGNTIYF
>17|TRBV11-2|TRBJ1-1|few|TRBD1
TGTGCCAGCATTACACGGATGACAGGGGGCTCCGACACTGAAGCTTTCTTT
CASITRMTGGSDTEAFF
>14|TRBV27|TRBJ2-1|NA|NA
TGTGCCAGCAGCCGCGGGACAGCCTACAATGAGCAGTTCTTC
CASSRGTAYNEQFF
>16|TRBV7-9|TRBJ2-3|few|TRBD2
TGTGCCAGCAGCTTAGGCCCTAGCGGACACACAGATACGCAGTATTTT
CASSLGPSGHTDTQYF
>17|TRBV7-9|TRBJ2-1|few|NA
TGTGCCAGCAGCTTCCTATGGGGGAGTTGGTCCTACAATGAGCAGTTCTTC
CASSFLWGSWSYNEQFF
>14|TRBV5-1|TRBJ2-7|NA|TRBD2
TGCGCCAGCAGCTTGGTGACTAGCTACGACGAGCAGTACTTC
CASSLVTSYDEQYF
>14|TRBV27|TRBJ2-7|NA|NA
TGTGCCAGCAGTTTATCACCGCGCGAGGAGGGGCCCAACTTC
CASSLSPREEGPNF
>15|TRBV24-1|TRBJ2-2|NA|TRBD1
TGTGCCACCAGTCATACAGGGGGAGAAGGCGGGGAGCTGTTTTTT
CATSHTGGEGGELFF
>14|TRBV27|TRBJ2-2|few|TRBD2
TGTGCCAGCAAGCTAGCGGGGAGCACCGGGGAGCTGTTTTTT
CASKLAGSTGELFF
>18|TRBV21-1|TRBJ2-2|NA|NA
TGTGCCAGCAGCAATGCACTAGCGGAGCCTCAGAACACCGGGGAGCTGTTTTTT
CASSNALAEPQNTGELFF
>12|TRBV18|TRBJ2-7|few|NA
TGTGCCAGCTCACCCGACTTCTACGAGCAGTACTTC
CASSPDFYEQYF
>17|TRBV5-1|TRBJ1-2|NA|NA
TGCGCCAGCAGCTTGGCGTACTCTTCCTCGCCGATTTATGGCTACACCTTC
CASSLAYSSSPIYGYTF
>10|TRBV9|TRBJ2-4|few|NA
TGTGCCAGCAGTGCCTGCATTCAGTACTTC
CASSACIQYF
>14|TRBV20-1|TRBJ2-7|few|NA
TGCAGTGCTAGTCGCCGGGACATCAACTACGAGCAGTACTTC
CSASRRDINYEQYF
>15|TRBV5-1|TRBJ2-7|many|TRBD1
TGCGCCAGCAGCTTGGATCAGGGACAGGGCTACGAGCAGTACTTC
CASSLDQGQGYEQYF
>17|TRBV7-3|TRBJ2-1|few|NA
TGTGCCAGCAGCTTAACGTTTGCTAGCTCGAGGTCCGGTGAGCAGTTCTTC
CASSLTFASSRSGEQFF
>15|TRBV5-1|TRBJ2-5|few|TRBD1
TGCGCCAGCAGCTGGACAGGGGGTGCTGGTGAGACCCAGTACTTC
CASSWTGGAGETQYF
>14|TRBV5-1|TRBJ1-5|NA|NA
TGCGCCAGCAGCTTCGATGGGGGAGAACAGCCCCAGCATTTT
CASSFDGGEQPQHF
>18|TRBV20-1|TRBJ2-3|few|TRBD2
TGCAGTGCTAGAGATTACATTGTAGCGGGAGGCCTCGCAGATACGCAGTATTTT
CSARDYIVAGGLADTQYF
>14|TRBV7-9|TRBJ2-7|few|NA
TGTGCCAGCAGCTTAGCTTTACTAGGCTACGAGCAGTACTTC
CASSLALLGYEQYF
>15|TRBV12-3/TRBV12-4|TRBJ2-7|NA|NA
TGTGCCAGCAGTTTATGGACGGGGGTGGTACGCGAGCAGTACTTC
CASSLWTGVVREQYF
>15|TRBV27|TRBJ2-7|few|NA
TGTGCCAGCAGTTTGGACAGCCGGAACTCCTACGAGCAGTACTTC
CASSLDSRNSYEQYF
>15|TRBV5-1|TRBJ2-7|few|TRBD1
TGCGCCAGCAGTTACCGGACAGGCGCCGTGTACGAGCAGTACTTC
CASSYRTGAVYEQYF
>14|TRBV5-1|TRBJ2-7|few|TRBD2
TGCGCCAGCAGCTCAGCCGGGACTAGCTCAGTGCAGTACTTC
CASSSAGTSSVQYF
>15|TRBV7-7|TRBJ2-7|few|TRBD2
TGTGCCAGCAGCTCGAATAGCGGGAGCTCCTACGAGCAGTACTTC
CASSSNSGSSYEQYF
>14|TRBV6-5|TRBJ1-1|NA|NA
TGTGCCAGCAGTTACGGTGGGGAAGGATCTGAAGCTTTCTTT
CASSYGGEGSEAFF
>12|TRBV29-1|TRBJ2-7|few|NA
TGCAGCGTTGGAGAAGCCAGATACGAGCAGTACTTC
CSVGEARYEQYF
>15|TRBV15|TRBJ2-1|few|TRBD1
TGTGCCACCAGCAGAGGACAGGGTGGGTACAATGAGCAGTTCTTC
CATSRGQGGYNEQFF
>15|TRBV12-3/TRBV12-4|TRBJ2-7|NA|TRBD2
TGTGCCAGCAGTTTACGAGCGGGAGGGCCCTACGAGCAGTACTTC
CASSLRAGGPYEQYF
>14|TRBV5-4|TRBJ2-2|NA|NA
TGTGCCAGCAGCTTAGACCAGAACACCGGGGAGCTGTTTTTT
CASSLDQNTGELFF
>17|TRBV20-1|TRBJ2-7|NA|NA
TGCTGTGCTAGAGGTGAAAGGGTGCCTAGAAGCTCCTACGAGCAGTACTTC
CCARGERVPRSSYEQYF
>14|TRBV2|TRBJ1-5|NA|NA
TGTGCCAGCAGTGGACGGGCAGAGTATCAGCCCCAGCATTTT
CASSGRAEYQPQHF
>11|TRBV7-9|TRBJ2-5|NA|NA
TGTGCCAGCCAGCGTGCCGAGACCCAGTACTTC
CASQRAETQYF
>15|TRBV14|TRBJ1-6|few|NA
TGTGCCAGCAGCCAAGGGGGGACCTATAATTCACCCCTCCACTTT
CASSQGGTYNSPLHF
>14|TRBV6-5|TRBJ2-1|NA|NA
TGTGCCAGCAGTTACAGACCCGGGCTGGATGAGCAGTTCTTC
CASSYRPGLDEQFF
>17|TRBV7-6|TRBJ2-1|NA|TRBD2
TGTGCCAGCAGCTTACGAGGAGCGGGAAGCTCCTACAATGAGCAGTTCTTC
CASSLRGAGSSYNEQFF
>17|TRBV10-3|TRBJ2-7|many|NA
TGTGCCATCAGTGAGTCGAGAAGCGGGGACAGGTCCTACGAGCAGTACTTC
CAISESRSGDRSYEQYF
>14|TRBV5-6|TRBJ2-3|few|NA
TGTGCCAGCAGCTGGCGAAGGGGCACAGATACGCAGTATTTT
CASSWRRGTDTQYF
>15|TRBV7-2|TRBJ1-1|few|NA
TGTGCCAGCAGCCTAGACGGACTCTTGAACACTGAAGCTTTCTTT
CASSLDGLLNTEAFF
>15|TRBV6-2/TRBV6-3|TRBJ2-5|few|NA
TGTGCCAGCAGTTCGGGACTTCTCTCCCAAGAGACCCAGTACTTC
CASSSGLLSQETQYF
>13|TRBV7-3|TRBJ1-6|few|NA
TGTGCCAGCAGCGGGGGAGCAAATTCACCCCTCCACTTT
CASSGGANSPLHF